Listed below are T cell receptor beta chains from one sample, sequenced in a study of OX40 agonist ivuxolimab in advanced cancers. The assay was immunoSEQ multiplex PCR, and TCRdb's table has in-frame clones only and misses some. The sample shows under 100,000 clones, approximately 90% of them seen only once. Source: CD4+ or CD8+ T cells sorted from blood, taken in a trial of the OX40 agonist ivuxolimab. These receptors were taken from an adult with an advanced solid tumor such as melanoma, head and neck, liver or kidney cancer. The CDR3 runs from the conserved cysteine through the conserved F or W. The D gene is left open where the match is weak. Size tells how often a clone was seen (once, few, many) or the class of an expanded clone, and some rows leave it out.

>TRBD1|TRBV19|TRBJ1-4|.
CASSILLGTGNEKLFF
TGTGCCAGTAGTATACTCCTCGGGACAGGGAATGAAAAACTGTTTTTT
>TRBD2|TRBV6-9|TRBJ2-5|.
CASSYSIRIWRGGQETQYF
TGTGCCAGCAGTTATTCTATTCGGATCTGGCGGGGGGGCCAGGAGACCCAGTACTTC
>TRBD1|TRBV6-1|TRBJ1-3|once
CASSELTGAGNTIYF
TGTGCCAGCAGTGAACTGACAGGGGCTGGAAACACCATATATTTT
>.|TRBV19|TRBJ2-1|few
CASSIGPIRGVKVEQFF
TGTGCCAGTAGTATAGGCCCCATCAGGGGGGTTAAGGTTGAGCAGTTCTTC
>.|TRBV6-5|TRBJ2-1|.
CASSYSSLRFYNEQFF
TGTGCCAGCAGTTACTCGTCATTACGCTTCTACAATGAGCAGTTCTTC
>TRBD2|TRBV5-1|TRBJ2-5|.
CASSLDPSGANQETQYF
TGCGCCAGCAGCTTGGATCCTAGCGGGGCAAACCAAGAGACCCAGTACTTC
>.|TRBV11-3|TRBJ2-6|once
CASSRSSGANVLTF
TGTGCCAGCAGCAGGAGCTCTGGGGCCAACGTCCTGACTTTC
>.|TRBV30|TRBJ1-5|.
CAWSAGGARQPQHF
TGTGCCTGGAGCGCCGGTGGAGCACGTCAGCCCCAGCATTTT
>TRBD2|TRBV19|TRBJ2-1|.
CASSMGASGMLGAYNEQFF
TGTGCCAGTAGTATGGGGGCTAGCGGGATGCTGGGGGCCTACAATGAGCAGTTCTTC
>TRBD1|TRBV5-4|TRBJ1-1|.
CALGSGGPHRNTEAFF
TGTGCTTTGGGGTCAGGGGGGCCCCATCGGAACACTGAAGCTTTCTTT
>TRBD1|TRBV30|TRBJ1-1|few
CACSRQGAEAFF
TGTGCCTGTTCCAGACAGGGCGCTGAAGCTTTCTTT
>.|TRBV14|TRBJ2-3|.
CASSQEQGLAGADTQYF
TGTGCCAGCAGCCAAGAACAGGGGCTAGCGGGCGCAGATACGCAGTATTTT
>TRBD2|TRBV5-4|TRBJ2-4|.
CASSSGLAGANIQYF
TGTGCCAGCAGCTCGGGACTAGCGGGAGCGAACATTCAGTACTTC
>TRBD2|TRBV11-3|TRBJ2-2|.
CASSLDTSGSGPTGELFF
TGTGCCAGCAGCTTAGATACCAGCGGGAGTGGTCCGACCGGGGAGCTGTTTTTT
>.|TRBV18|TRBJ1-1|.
CASSPVGSTEAFF
TGTGCCAGCTCACCAGTGGGGAGCACTGAAGCTTTCTTT
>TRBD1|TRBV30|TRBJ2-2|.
CAWGTGGTGELFF
TGTGCCTGGGGGACAGGGGGCACCGGGGAGCTGTTTTTT
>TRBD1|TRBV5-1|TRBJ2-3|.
CASSLGRTGNTDTQYF
TGCGCCAGCAGCTTAGGACGGACAGGGAACACAGATACGCAGTATTTT
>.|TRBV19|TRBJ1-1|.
CASSIWTNMNTEAFF
TGTGCCAGTAGTATATGGACCAACATGAACACTGAAGCTTTCTTT
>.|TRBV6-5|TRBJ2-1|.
CASSSYGTRNEQFF
TGTGCCAGCAGTTCCTACGGGACTCGGAATGAGCAGTTCTTC
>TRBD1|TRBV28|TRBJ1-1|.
CASSTYGQGGTEAFF
TGTGCCAGCAGTACCTACGGACAGGGGGGAACTGAAGCTTTCTTT